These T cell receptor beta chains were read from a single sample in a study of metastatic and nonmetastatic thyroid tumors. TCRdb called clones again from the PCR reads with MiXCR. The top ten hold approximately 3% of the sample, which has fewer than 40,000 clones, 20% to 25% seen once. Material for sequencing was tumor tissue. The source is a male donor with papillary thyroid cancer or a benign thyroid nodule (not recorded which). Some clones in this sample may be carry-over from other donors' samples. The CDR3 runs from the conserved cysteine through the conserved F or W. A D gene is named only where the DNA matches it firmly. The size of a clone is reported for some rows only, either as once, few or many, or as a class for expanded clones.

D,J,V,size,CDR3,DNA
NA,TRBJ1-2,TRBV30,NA,CAWSVSGGGYTF,TGTGCCTGGAGTGTCTCGGGGGGCGGCTACACCTTC
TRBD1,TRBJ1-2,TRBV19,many,CASSPRGRGGYTF,TGTGCCAGTAGCCCCAGGGGGCGAGGTGGCTACACCTTC
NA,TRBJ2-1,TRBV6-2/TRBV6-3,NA,CASSGRFVEQFF,TGTGCCAGCAGTGGGAGATTTGTTGAGCAGTTCTTC
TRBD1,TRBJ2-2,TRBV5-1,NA,CSSSPRQGGTGELFF,TGCTCCAGCAGCCCTAGACAGGGCGGCACCGGGGAGCTGTTTTTT
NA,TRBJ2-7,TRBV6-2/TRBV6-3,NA,CASSYSSSYEQYF,TGTGCCAGCAGTTACTCGAGCTCCTACGAGCAGTACTTC
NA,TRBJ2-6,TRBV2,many,CASSQQVSGANVLTF,TGTGCCAGCAGTCAACAGGTCTCTGGGGCCAACGTCCTGACTTTC
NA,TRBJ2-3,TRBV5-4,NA,CASSPTQGTDTQYF,TGTGCCAGCAGCCCGACTCAGGGGACAGATACGCAGTATTTT
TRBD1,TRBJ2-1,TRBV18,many,CASSRTVRDRDNEQFF,TGTGCCAGCTCACGGACAGTCCGGGACAGGGACAATGAGCAGTTCTTC
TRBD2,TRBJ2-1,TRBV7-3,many,CASSLGTSGSNEQFF,TGTGCCAGCAGCTTAGGGACTAGCGGGTCTAATGAGCAGTTCTTC
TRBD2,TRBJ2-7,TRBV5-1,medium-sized,CASSGAGTIGEQYF,TGCGCCAGCAGCGGAGCCGGGACTATCGGCGAGCAGTACTTC
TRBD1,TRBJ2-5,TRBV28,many,CASSGTGGRRKTQYF,TGTGCCAGCAGCGGAACAGGGGGAAGGAGAAAGACCCAGTACTTC
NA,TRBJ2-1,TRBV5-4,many,CASSQGGGNEQFF,TGTGCCAGCAGCCAAGGGGGGGGCAATGAGCAGTTCTTC
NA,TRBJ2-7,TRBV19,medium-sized,CASSLSAIEVNEQYF,TGTGCCAGTAGTTTGTCGGCCATAGAGGTAAACGAGCAGTACTTC
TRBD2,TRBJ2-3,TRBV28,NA,CASSLQLAVRTDTQYF,TGTGCCAGCAGTTTACAGCTAGCGGTTAGAACAGATACGCAGTATTTT
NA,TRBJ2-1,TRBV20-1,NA,CSARRSRVYNEQFF,TGCAGTGCTAGACGATCTAGAGTCTACAATGAGCAGTTCTTC
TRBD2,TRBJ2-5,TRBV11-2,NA,CASSPGLAGGPGETQYF,TGTGCCAGCAGCCCGGGACTAGCGGGAGGTCCTGGCGAGACCCAGTACTTC
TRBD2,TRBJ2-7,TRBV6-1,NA,CASFGRQTYEQYF,TGTGCCAGCTTCGGGAGGCAAACCTACGAGCAGTACTTC
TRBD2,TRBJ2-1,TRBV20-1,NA,CSARGLADYNEQFF,TGCAGTGCTAGAGGACTAGCGGACTACAATGAGCAGTTCTTC
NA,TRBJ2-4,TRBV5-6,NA,CASSLVVGPTTSAKNIQYF,TGTGCCAGCAGCTTGGTCGTGGGGCCTACTACCTCAGCCAAAAACATTCAGTACTTC
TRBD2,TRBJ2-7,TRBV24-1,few,CASSPGGYEQYF,TGTGCCAGCAGCCCGGGGGGATACGAGCAGTACTTC
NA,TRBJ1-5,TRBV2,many,CASSENRQVYQPQHF,TGTGCCAGCAGTGAAAATCGCCAGGTCTATCAGCCCCAGCATTTT
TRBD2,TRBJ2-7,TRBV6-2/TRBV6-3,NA,CASSYRLAGVLTPHEQYF,TGTGCCAGCAGTTACCGACTAGCGGGAGTTCTCACCCCACACGAGCAGTACTTC
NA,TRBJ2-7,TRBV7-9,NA,CASSPGRLETYEQYF,TGTGCCAGCAGCCCCGGACGGCTGGAGACCTACGAGCAGTACTTC
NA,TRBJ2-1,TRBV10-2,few,CASSESGLVALVEQFF,TGCGCCAGCAGTGAGTCTGGATTAGTTGCCTTGGTCGAGCAGTTCTTC
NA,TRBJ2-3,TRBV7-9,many,CASSYLTGTDTQYF,TGTGCCAGCAGCTACCTAACAGGGACCGATACGCAGTATTTT
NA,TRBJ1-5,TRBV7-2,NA,CASSLLRNQPQHF,TGTGCCAGCAGCTTACTGAGGAATCAGCCCCAGCATTTT
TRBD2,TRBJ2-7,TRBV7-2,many,CASKALAASYEQYF,TGTGCCAGTAAAGCACTAGCGGCCTCCTACGAGCAGTACTTC
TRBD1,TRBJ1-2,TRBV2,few,CASEDRAGGGYTF,TGTGCCAGCGAGGACAGGGCGGGCGGGGGCTACACCTTC
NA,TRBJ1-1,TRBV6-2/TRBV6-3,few,CASSQRENTEAFF,TGTGCCAGCAGTCAAAGGGAGAACACTGAAGCTTTCTTT
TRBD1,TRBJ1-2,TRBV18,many,CASSPGTGALAYGYTF,TGTGCCAGCTCCCCAGGGACAGGAGCACTCGCCTATGGCTACACCTTC
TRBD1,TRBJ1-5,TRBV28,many,CASSASGTGGLPQHF,TGTGCCAGCAGCGCCTCCGGGACAGGGGGTCTGCCCCAGCATTTT
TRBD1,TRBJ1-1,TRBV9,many,CASGVRGPTEAFF,TGTGCCAGCGGTGTCAGGGGGCCCACTGAAGCTTTCTTT
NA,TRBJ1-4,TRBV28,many,CASSSGLRATNEKLFF,TGTGCCAGCAGTTCAGGCTTACGGGCAACTAATGAAAAACTGTTTTTT
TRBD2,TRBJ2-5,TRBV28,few,CASGGLAGGGLKETQYF,TGTGCCAGCGGTGGACTAGCGGGAGGTGGCTTAAAAGAGACCCAGTACTTC
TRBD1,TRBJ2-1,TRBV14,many,CASSHYDRDGQFF,TGTGCCAGCAGCCACTATGACAGGGATGGTCAGTTCTTC
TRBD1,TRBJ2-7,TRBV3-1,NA,CTSSRQGALYERYF,TGTACCAGCAGCAGACAGGGGGCCCTCTACGAGCGGTACTTC
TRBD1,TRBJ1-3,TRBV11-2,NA,CASSLLTGPPSGNTIYF,TGTGCCAGCAGCTTACTGACAGGGCCTCCCTCTGGAAACACCATATATTTT
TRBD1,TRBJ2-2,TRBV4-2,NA,CASSPRTGAFTVELFF,TGTGCCAGCAGCCCCCGGACAGGGGCGTTCACCGTGGAGCTTTTTTTT
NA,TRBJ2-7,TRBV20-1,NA,CSAREATSNEQYF,TGCAGTGCTAGAGAAGCAACTAGTAATGAGCAGTACTTC
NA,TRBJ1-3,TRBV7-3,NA,CASSLNGVFGDTIYF,TGTGCCAGCAGCTTAAACGGGGTCTTTGGAGACACCATATATTTT
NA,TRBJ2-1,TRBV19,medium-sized,CASSNRYPYNEQFF,TGTGCCAGTAGTAATAGGTACCCCTACAATGAGCAGTTCTTC
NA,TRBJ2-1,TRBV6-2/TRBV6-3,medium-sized,CASSGDRAGGRNEQFF,TGTGCCAGCAGTGGAGATCGGGCCGGTGGGCGGAATGAGCAGTTCTTC
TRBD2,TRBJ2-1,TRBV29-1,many,CSVWGGSYNEQFF,TGCAGCGTCTGGGGGGGTTCCTACAATGAGCAGTTCTTC
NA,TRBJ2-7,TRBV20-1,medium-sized,CSAKTESYEQYF,TGCAGTGCTAAGACAGAATCCTACGAGCAGTACTTC
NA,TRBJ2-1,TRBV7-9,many,CASSLRGDEQFF,TGTGCCAGCAGCCTCAGGGGAGATGAGCAGTTCTTC
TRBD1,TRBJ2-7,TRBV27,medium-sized,CASSDRTGGDEQYF,TGTGCCAGCAGTGACAGGACAGGGGGTGACGAGCAGTACTTC
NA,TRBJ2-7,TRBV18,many,CASSPIDGNYEQYF,TGTGCCAGCTCACCAATAGACGGGAACTACGAGCAGTACTTC
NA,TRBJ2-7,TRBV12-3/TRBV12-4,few,CASSNQGRIYSYEQYF,TGTGCCAGCAGTAATCAGGGGCGGATCTACTCCTACGAGCAGTACTTC
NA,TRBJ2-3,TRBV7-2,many,CASSLAGMDTQYF,TGTGCCAGCAGCTTAGCGGGAATGGATACGCAGTATTTT
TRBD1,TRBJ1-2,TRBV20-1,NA,CSADQQGARGYTF,TGCAGTGCTGATCAACAGGGGGCGAGGGGCTACACCTTC
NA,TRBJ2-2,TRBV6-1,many,CASSSESTNTGELFF,TGTGCCAGCAGTTCCGAATCGACCAACACCGGGGAGCTGTTTTTT
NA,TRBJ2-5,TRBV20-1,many,CSASTNQETQYF,TGCAGTGCTAGTACTAACCAAGAGACCCAATACTTC
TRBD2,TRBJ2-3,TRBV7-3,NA,CASSSSLAGGSADTQYF,TGTGCCAGCAGCTCCTCATTAGCGGGGGGGTCCGCAGATACGCAGTATTTT
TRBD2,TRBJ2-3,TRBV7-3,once,CASISTSGSYTQYF,TGTGCCAGCATCTCAACTAGCGGGAGTTATACGCAGTATTTT